The 19 T cell receptor beta chains in this list originate from one sample, sequenced in a study of shared clonotypes between healthy human individuals. Clones were sequenced by immunoSEQ multiplex PCR, and TCRdb holds only the in-frame ones, with some missing. The sample records 2,100,000 or so clones, around 95% being singletons. Sequenced: naive CD4+ T cells sorted from blood. The subset here: CD45RA+ positively selected. These receptors were obtained from a young man in good health.

J is TRBJ2-5 and V is TRBV5-4; a weak D match, TRBD2 (5 bases). Trimming took 6 bases from V and 0 from J, leaving 15 bases between them. Looked up from germline, CDR1 is SGHNT and CDR2 is YYREEE (reference sequence). The CDR3 runs 15 residues. CDR3 residues: CASTREGRYQETQYF. The DNA for the CDR3 is TGTGCCAGCACCCGGGAAGGGCGGTACCAAGAGACCCAGTACTTC.

This clone was found a few times. Other DNA sequences of this sample code for an identical CDR3. The gene calls are TRBV6-1 and TRBJ1-5; D gene ambiguous. The CDR3 spans 13 residues. Germline CDR1 is MNHNS and CDR2 is SASEGT. V was pared by 1 base and J by 2 bases, with 3 bases between. CDR3 bases: TGTGCCAGCAGTGAAGGCGGCAATCAGCCCCAGCATTTT. Translated, it gives CASSEGGNQPQHF.

For this clone: Other DNA sequences of this sample code for an identical CDR3. The rearrangement joins TRBV7-2 to TRBJ2-4; D gene uncertain. V was trimmed by 4 bases and J by 0 bases, leaving 10 bases between them. Germline CDR1 and CDR2: SGHTA and FQGNSA. The CDR3 runs to 15 residues. As DNA, the CDR3 is TGTGCCAGCAGCTCGCCCAGCCTAGCCAAAAACATTCAGTACTTC. It is translated as CASSSPSLAKNIQYF.

CDR3 sequence reads: CASTIGGDEQFF. The CDR3 nucleotides read TGTGCCAGCACAATAGGGGGGGATGAGCAGTTCTTC. The chain employs TRBV7-9 and TRBJ2-1, with D possibly TRBD2 on 7 matching bases. V shed 7 bases and J shed 8 bases, with 12 bases lying between them. From germline, CDR1 is SEHNR and CDR2 FQNEAQ (reference sequence). CDR3 length: 12 residues.

The rearrangement uses TRBV7-3 and TRBJ2-1; a weak D match, TRBD2 (6 bases). The CDR3 contains 15 residues. In germline, CDR1 is SGHTA, CDR2 FQGTGA. Trimming shortened V by 2 bases and J by 7 bases, and 15 bases separated the two germline ends. The CDR3 DNA is TGTGCCAGCAGCTTACGAGGCAGGGAGGAGAATGAGCAGTTCTTC. Protein sequence: CASSLRGREENEQFF.

This clone was counted once. The V call is TRBV11-2, the J call TRBJ2-1; D uncertain. Trimming removed 0 bases at V and 4 bases at J, with 10 bases between. CDR1 SGHAT and CDR2 FQNNGV come from the germline V gene. The CDR3 loop spans 15 amino acids. CDR3 sequence reads: CASSLEPNLYNEQFF. In nucleotides, the CDR3 is TGTGCCAGCAGCTTAGAGCCAAACCTTTACAATGAGCAGTTCTTC.

CDR3: CASRPLIGTPTYNEQFF. In DNA, the CDR3 is TGTGCCAGCAGGCCCCTTATTGGCACCCCAACTTACAATGAGCAGTTCTTC. V usage is TRBV27 and J usage is TRBJ2-1, with D hard to call. The germline V and J ends were trimmed by 6 bases and 4 bases, with 22 bases remaining between them. Germline CDR1 reads MNHEY; CDR2 reads SMNVEV (reference sequence). The CDR3 sequence is 17 residues long.

This clone was counted between two and nine times. Other DNA sequences in this specimen translate into the identical CDR3. The chain uses TRBV11-2 and TRBJ1-1; weak D call: TRBD1 (5 bases). This CDR3 region has 14 residues. Looked up from germline, CDR1 is SGHAT and CDR2 is FQNNGV. The V end lost 1 base, the J end lost 0 bases, and 6 bases lay between the germline ends. CDR3 residues: CASSLGRVNTEAFF. Written as DNA, the CDR3 is TGTGCCAGCAGCTTAGGCAGGGTGAACACTGAAGCTTTCTTT.

The table lists this clone with a count of one. This chain joins TRBV18 and TRBJ2-3; possibly TRBD1 for D (6 bases). CDR1 and CDR2 (germline): KGHSH, LQKENI. CDR3 length: 15 residues. The V end was cut by 4 bases, the J end by 0 bases, with 11 bases between. Here the CDR3 reads CASSLGQPSTDTQYF. The CDR3 region has the DNA TGTGCCAGCTCACTTGGACAGCCTAGCACAGATACGCAGTATTTT.

Note on this clone: The sample has other DNA sequences that encode this CDR3 too. The J gene is TRBJ2-1, the V gene TRBV30, with 7 bases lining up with TRBD2. The CDR3 contains 13 residues. Looked up from germline, CDR1 is GTSNPN and CDR2 is SVGIG (reference sequence). The J segment lost 4 bases and the V segment lost 2 bases, leaving 2 bases of the junction unmatched. CDR3 sequence reads: CAWSSGAYNEQFF. The CDR3 DNA reads TGTGCCTGGAGTAGCGGGGCGTACAATGAGCAGTTCTTC. Using reference TRBV30 and TRBJ2-1 for the parts outside the CDR3, the full variable domain is SQTIHQWPATLVQPVGSPLSLECTVEGTSNPNLYWYRQAAGRGLQLLFYSVGIGQISSEVPQNLSASRPQDRQFILSSKKLLLSDSGFYLCAWSSGAYNEQFFGPGTRLTVL.

This rearrangement joins TRBV5-4 to TRBJ2-1; 8 nucleotides match TRBD2. With 8 bases clipped from V and 0 bases from J, the junction kept 4 bases outside the gene matches. CDR1 SGHNT and CDR2 YYREEE come from the germline V gene (reference sequence). The CDR3 consists of 14 residues. The CDR3 region has the DNA TGTGCCAGTTCGCGGGGGGCCTCCTACAATGAGCAGTTCTTC. It yields the protein CASSRGASYNEQFF. Variable domain in full (rest from reference TRBV5-4 and TRBJ2-1): ETGVTQSPTHLIKTRGQQVTLRCSSQSGHNTVSWYQQALGQGPQFIFQYYREEENGRGNFPPRFSGLQFPNYSSELNVNALELDDSALYLCASSRGASYNEQFFGPGTRLTVL.

The DNA for the CDR3 is TGTGCCAGCAGCTCAACAGGGGGCGGCTCTGGAAACACCATATATTTT. Residues: CASSSTGGGSGNTIYF. V is TRBV7-6 and J is TRBJ1-3; 9 nucleotides match TRBD1. The ends lost 4 bases at V and 0 bases at J; junction bases unmatched: 4. The CDR3 extends over 16 amino acids. CDR1 is SGHVS, CDR2 FNYEAQ, per germline.

Concerning this clone: Additional DNA sequences in this sample encode the identical CDR3. The V and J genes are TRBV7-2 and TRBJ1-1; D perhaps matches TRBD1 (6 bases). Germline CDR1 SGHTA, CDR2 FQGNSA. The CDR3 is made up of 14 amino acids. With 5 bases removed from V and 0 bases from J, the gap between germline ends came to 10 bases. CDR3 nucleotide sequence: TGTGCCAGCAGCCGGGACACCTTGAACACTGAAGCTTTCTTT. Its translation is CASSRDTLNTEAFF.

The chain is built from TRBV19 and TRBJ2-6; D gene unclear. With 3 bases removed from V and 0 bases from J, the gap between germline ends came to 9 bases. CDR1 and CDR2 from the germline V gene are LNHDA and SQIVND (reference sequence). The CDR3 spans 16 residues. CDR3 region: CASSIPPTSGANVLTF. DNA of the CDR3: TGTGCCAGTAGTATTCCGCCGACCTCTGGGGCCAACGTCCTGACTTTC.

This clone was recorded only once. J is TRBJ1-2 and V is TRBV4-1; 7 bases fit TRBD1. V was pared by 5 bases and J by 5 bases, with 5 bases of the junction left unmatched. The CDR3 is 13 amino acids. CDR1 and CDR2 from the germline V gene are MGHRA and YSYEKL. In DNA form, the CDR3 reads TGCGCCAGCAGCTCAACAGGGGAATATGGCTACACCTTC. It translates to CASSSTGEYGYTF.

This sequence joins TRBV7-9 and TRBJ1-4; no clear D gene. The CDR3 consists of 16 residues. The ends were cut back, 0 bases at V and 2 bases at J, with 10 bases in the middle. Germline loops: CDR1 SEHNR, CDR2 FQNEAQ (reference sequence). The CDR3 DNA reads TGTGCCAGCAGCTTAGCGTTAGGGTCCACTAATGAAAAACTGTTTTTT. Translation gives CASSLALGSTNEKLFF.

The chain carries TRBV30 and TRBJ2-3; TRBD2 agrees at 13 bases. The V gene's germline CDR1 is GTSNPN and CDR2 SVGIG (reference sequence). The CDR3 has 17 residues. V trimming: 1 base; J trimming: 4 bases; junction bases outside the gene matches: 8. CDR3 sequence: CAWSASRTSGGPDTQYF. CDR3 DNA sequence: TGTGCCTGGAGTGCCTCGAGGACTAGCGGGGGTCCAGATACGCAGTATTTT.

CDR3 sequence reads: CASSTGTGGARGYTF. The CDR3 coding sequence is TGTGCCAGCAGTACTGGGACAGGGGGCGCGAGGGGCTACACCTTC. V and J are TRBV6-5 and TRBJ1-2; TRBD1 aligns across 12 bases. This CDR3 has 15 amino acids. With V trimmed by 5 bases and J by 8 bases, 9 bases remained unmatched. Germline lookup yields CDR1 MNHEY and CDR2 SVGAGI.

The chain joins TRBV9 to TRBJ2-5; 7 nucleotides align to TRBD2. Germline CDR1 reads SGDLS; CDR2 reads YYNGEE. This CDR3 comprises 16 residues. J lost 5 bases, V lost 4 bases, and 14 bases had no gene match. CDR3 region: CASSSPGGAGAETQYF. The CDR3 DNA follows: TGTGCCAGCAGCTCCCCCGGCGGGGCGGGAGCGGAGACCCAGTACTTC.